These 12 T cell receptor beta chains share one sample of origin, sequenced in a study of blood T cell repertoires in COVID-19. TCRdb keeps only in-frame clones here, not all; method: immunoSEQ multiplex PCR. The data show roughly 99,000 clones, approximately 88% seen once. The material sequenced was peripheral blood. These receptors came from a man over 45 with active or convalescent COVID-19.

The chain employs TRBV7-9 and TRBJ2-7; possible D gene TRBD1, 5 bases. CDR3 length equals 14 residues. V lost 5 bases, J lost 0 bases, and 11 bases lay in between. From germline, CDR1 is SEHNR and CDR2 FQNEAQ (reference sequence). Written as DNA, the CDR3 is TGTGCCAGCAGCCAGGTAGGGGCCTCCTACGAGCAGTACTTC. This codes for CASSQVGASYEQYF.

J is TRBJ2-1 and V is TRBV28; no definite D call. The CDR3 extends over 10 amino acids. From germline, CDR1 is MDHEN and CDR2 SYDVKM. Trimming stripped 6 bases from V and 10 bases from J, with 7 bases between. The CDR3 DNA reads as TGTGCCAGCAGCCCTCGGGAGCAGTTCTTC. Translated, it gives CASSPREQFF.

This chain joins TRBV27 and TRBJ2-7; 8 bases match TRBD1. The V and J ends lost 5 bases and 1 base, in that order; junction bases with no gene match: 4. Germline V gene sequence: CDR1 MNHEY, CDR2 SMNVEV (reference sequence). This CDR3 region has 14 residues. The CDR3 here is CASSTTGGSYEQYF. The DNA for the CDR3 is TGTGCCAGCAGTACCACAGGGGGGTCCTACGAGCAGTACTTC.

V and J are TRBV5-1 and TRBJ1-1; no definite D call. The V gene's germline CDR1 is SGHRS and CDR2 YFSETQ. This CDR3 is 13 amino acids long. Trimming stripped 1 base from V and 4 bases from J, with 8 bases between. CDR3 DNA sequence: TGCGCCAGCAGCTTGTCCCCTGTCACTGAAGCTTTCTTT. It encodes CASSLSPVTEAFF.

The V and J genes are TRBV7-2 and TRBJ2-1; unclear D gene. With 3 bases removed from V and 3 bases from J, the gap between germline ends came to 12 bases. The CDR3 is 15 residues long. Germline values: CDR1 SGHTA, CDR2 FQGNSA. CDR3 in DNA: TGTGCCAGCAGCTTTCGGGTTGTGGGCTACAATGAGCAGTTCTTC. Protein sequence: CASSFRVVGYNEQFF.

The rearrangement joins TRBV18 to TRBJ1-1; D might be TRBD1 (5 bases). The germline V and J ends were trimmed by 6 bases and 1 base, with 12 bases remaining between them. This CDR3 has 14 residues. Looked up from germline, CDR1 is KGHSH and CDR2 is LQKENI. The DNA of the CDR3 is TGTGCCAGCTCCGCCGCCGGGGGGAACACTGAAGCTTTCTTT. This gives the protein CASSAAGGNTEAFF.

The chain uses TRBV19 and TRBJ1-6, with a possible D match to TRBD1 (6 bases). This CDR3 spans 13 amino acids. CDR1 is LNHDA and CDR2 is SQIVND in the germline V gene (reference sequence). V was cut by 10 bases and J by 3 bases, with 10 bases left in between. CDR3 sequence reads: CATGTNYNSPLHF. The DNA of the CDR3 is TGTGCCACCGGGACAAACTATAATTCACCCCTCCACTTT.

The V gene is TRBV11-3, the J gene TRBJ2-3; D may be TRBD2 (6 bases). This CDR3 region has 16 residues. Germline V gene sequence: CDR1 SGHNT, CDR2 YENEEA. V lost 1 base to trimming and J lost 4 bases, with 15 bases between them. In DNA, the CDR3 is TGTGCCAGCAGCTTAGGGCTGGGCGGGGAGGCAGATACGCAGTATTTT. Translation gives CASSLGLGGEADTQYF.

In its sample, this clone was seen a few times. The chain's CDR3 is CASSLTGVAPQHF. The CDR3 coding sequence is TGTGCCAGCAGTCTGACAGGGGTTGCGCCCCAGCATTTT. V usage is TRBV28 and J usage is TRBJ1-5; 8 bases match TRBD1. V lost 5 bases to trimming and J lost 9 bases; unmatched junction nucleotides: 6. Germline CDR1 is MDHEN and CDR2 is SYDVKM. This CDR3 has 13 amino acids.

The CDR3 bases are TGCAGTGCCACACAGGGTCAGCCCCAGCATTTT. Its translation: CSATQGQPQHF. The V gene is TRBV20-1, the J gene TRBJ1-5; possibly TRBD1 for D (6 bases). The germline V gene has CDR1 DFQATT and CDR2 SNEGSKA (reference sequence). This CDR3 comprises 11 residues. V gave up 6 bases and J gave up 6 bases, with 9 bases separating them.

The V call is TRBV24-1, the J call TRBJ1-3; weak D call: TRBD1 (5 bases). The germline gives CDR1 KGHDR, CDR2 SFDVKD. This CDR3 is 14 amino acids long. V shed 7 bases and J shed 7 bases, with 16 bases lying between them. CDR3 nucleotide sequence: TGTGCCACCAGAGACAGTCCTGGGAACAACACCATATATTTT. Encoded protein: CATRDSPGNNTIYF.

The chain links TRBV19 to TRBJ1-4, with TRBD1 matching 8 bases. The CDR3 has 13 residues. Germline V CDR1 and CDR2: LNHDA, SQIVND (reference sequence). V gave up 5 bases and J gave up 13 bases; unmatched junction bases: 9. The CDR3 nucleotides are TGTGCCAGTAGTCCGACAGGGGCCCTTGGACTGTTTTTT. Translated, it gives CASSPTGALGLFF.